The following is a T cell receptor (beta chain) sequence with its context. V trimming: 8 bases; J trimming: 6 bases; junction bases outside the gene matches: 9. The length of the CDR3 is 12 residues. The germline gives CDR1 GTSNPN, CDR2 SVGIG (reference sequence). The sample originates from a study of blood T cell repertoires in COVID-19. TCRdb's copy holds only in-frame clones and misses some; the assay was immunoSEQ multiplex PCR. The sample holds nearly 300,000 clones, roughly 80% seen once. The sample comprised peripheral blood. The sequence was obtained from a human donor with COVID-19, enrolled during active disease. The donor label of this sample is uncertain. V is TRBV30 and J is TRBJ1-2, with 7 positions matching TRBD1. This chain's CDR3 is CAARTGYDGYTF. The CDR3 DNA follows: TGTGCCGCTAGGACAGGATATGATGGCTACACCTTC. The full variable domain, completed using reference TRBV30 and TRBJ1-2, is SQTIHQWPATLVQPVGSPLSLECTVEGTSNPNLYWYRQAAGRGLQLLFYSVGIGQISSEVPQNLSASRPQDRQFILSSKKLLLSDSGFYLCAARTGYDGYTFGSGTRLTVV.